The rows below give T cell receptor beta chains drawn from one sample of a study of T cell repertoires in cytomegalovirus infection. TCRdb itself ran the reads through MiXCR, one entry per CDR3 protein. The data show about 740,000 distinct CDR3 sequences, roughly 35% seen once. Sequencing input: PBMCs. These TCRs come from a human donor in good health (CMV status not recorded). Some clones in this sample may be carry-over from other donors' samples. CDR3s include the opening cysteine and the closing phenylalanine or tryptophan. Fields, in order: clone size, D gene, J gene, V gene, CDR3 protein, CDR3 DNA. The D gene is left open where the match is weak. The listing skips clone size in some rows; elsewhere it reads once, few, many or a size class.

size: -; D: -; J: TRBJ2-2; V: TRBV6-5; CDR3: CASSRDTGDLFF; DNA: TGTGCCAGCAGTCGTGACACCGGGGATCTGTTTTTT
size: few; D: TRBD2; J: TRBJ2-4; V: TRBV27; CDR3: CASRKRAGGHADQYF; DNA: TGTGCCAGCAGGAAGCGAGCGGGGGGGCATGCTGATCAGTACTTC
size: few; D: TRBD2; J: TRBJ2-7; V: TRBV28; CDR3: CASSPRGAGGPREQYF; DNA: TGTGCCAGCAGTCCACGAGGAGCGGGAGGGCCTCGGGAGCAGTACTTC
size: few; D: -; J: TRBJ2-5; V: TRBV4-1; CDR3: CASSSRDPRETQYF; DNA: TGCGCCAGCAGCAGCCGGGACCCACGAGAGACCCAGTACTTC
size: few; D: -; J: TRBJ1-1; V: TRBV28; CDR3: CASRVEGTEAFF; DNA: TGTGCCAGCAGGGTCGAGGGCACTGAAGCTTTCTTT
size: -; D: TRBD1; J: TRBJ1-2; V: TRBV5-3; CDR3: CASSQGQDLRGHTF; DNA: TGTGCCAGCAGCCAGGGACAGGATTTGCGAGGCCACACCTTC
size: -; D: -; J: TRBJ1-5; V: TRBV6-5; CDR3: CASSWREGRQPQHF; DNA: TGTGCCAGCAGTTGGAGGGAGGGTAGGCAGCCCCAGCATTTT
size: few; D: TRBD2; J: TRBJ2-3; V: TRBV6-2/TRBV6-3; CDR3: CASSFRLAGLDPQYF; DNA: TGTGCCAGCAGTTTTCGCCTAGCGGGGTTGGACCCGCAGTATTTT
size: -; D: -; J: TRBJ1-3; V: TRBV18; CDR3: CASSPTDSGNTIYF; DNA: TGTGCCAGCTCACCGACGGACTCTGGAAACACCATATATTTT
size: -; D: -; J: TRBJ2-2; V: TRBV6-6; CDR3: CASSYERGFGELFF; DNA: TGTGCCAGCAGTTACGAACGGGGATTCGGGGAGCTGTTTTTT
size: few; D: TRBD2; J: TRBJ2-7; V: TRBV7-4; CDR3: CASSLQHPGASGGRNEQYF; DNA: TGTGCCAGCAGCTTACAACACCCCGGGGCTAGCGGGGGTAGGAACGAGCAGTACTTC
size: many; D: TRBD2; J: TRBJ2-1; V: TRBV12-3/TRBV12-4; CDR3: CASSLRTSGRMNEQFF; DNA: TGTGCCAGCAGTTTAAGGACTAGCGGGAGGATGAATGAGCAGTTCTTC
size: -; D: -; J: TRBJ1-1; V: TRBV7-9; CDR3: CASSRVVLMNTEAFF; DNA: TGTGCCAGCAGCCGCGTCGTACTGATGAACACTGAAGCTTTCTTT
size: -; D: -; J: TRBJ2-7; V: TRBV7-9; CDR3: CASSLITGEQYF; DNA: TGTGCCAGCAGCCTAATTACAGGCGAGCAGTACTTC
size: -; D: TRBD1; J: TRBJ1-2; V: TRBV19; CDR3: CASSIASGTGHNYGYTF; DNA: TGTGCCAGTAGTATAGCTTCCGGGACAGGACACAACTATGGCTACACCTTC
size: once; D: -; J: TRBJ2-3; V: TRBV2; CDR3: CASIGGRVGTDTQYF; DNA: TGTGCCAGCATTGGCGGACGAGTGGGCACAGATACGCAGTATTTT
size: -; D: TRBD1; J: TRBJ1-2; V: TRBV19; CDR3: CASTLTGESGGYTF; DNA: TGTGCCAGTACCCTAACAGGGGAAAGTGGCGGCTACACCTTC
size: -; D: TRBD1; J: TRBJ2-2; V: TRBV28; CDR3: CASSLWDRGLTGELFF; DNA: TGTGCCAGCAGTTTATGGGACAGGGGGCTTACCGGGGAGCTGTTTTTT
size: few; D: TRBD2; J: TRBJ2-1; V: TRBV7-8; CDR3: CASSLGNSGKSDEQFF; DNA: TGTGCCAGCAGCTTAGGTAATAGCGGGAAATCGGATGAGCAGTTCTTC
size: many; D: -; J: TRBJ1-6; V: TRBV7-2; CDR3: CASSPRDGYNSPLHF; DNA: TGTGCCAGCAGCCCCCGGGACGGGTATAATTCACCCCTCCACTTT
size: few; D: -; J: TRBJ1-2; V: TRBV7-3; CDR3: CASSPRTGAVNGYTF; DNA: TGTGCCAGCAGTCCTCGGACCGGGGCGGTAAATGGCTACACCTTC
size: -; D: -; J: TRBJ2-5; V: TRBV12-3/TRBV12-4; CDR3: CASSLAPNRGRGEETQYF; DNA: TGTGCCAGCAGTTTAGCTCCAAACCGAGGGAGAGGAGAAGAGACCCAGTACTTC
size: many; D: TRBD1; J: TRBJ1-1; V: TRBV20-1; CDR3: CSARASGQGGTEAFF; DNA: TGCAGTGCTAGGGCCTCGGGACAGGGGGGCACTGAAGCTTTCTTT
size: -; D: -; J: TRBJ1-2; V: TRBV7-9; CDR3: CVSGNYGYTF; DNA: TGTGTCTCCGGGAACTATGGCTACACCTTC
size: -; D: TRBD1; J: TRBJ2-6; V: TRBV6-1; CDR3: CASSLTGTGTSSGANVLTF; DNA: TGTGCCAGCAGTTTGACCGGGACAGGGACTTCCTCTGGGGCCAACGTCCTGACTTTC
size: few; D: -; J: TRBJ2-3; V: TRBV12-5; CDR3: CASGLGRDLLTDTQYF; DNA: TGTGCTAGTGGTTTGGGCCGGGACTTACTCACAGATACGCAGTATTTT
size: -; D: -; J: TRBJ2-7; V: TRBV6-1; CDR3: CASSEIIVYEQYF; DNA: TGTGCCAGCAGTGAAATTATCGTCTACGAGCAGTACTTC
size: -; D: TRBD1; J: TRBJ1-2; V: TRBV6-5; CDR3: CASSYSGPGQGANGYTF; DNA: TGTGCCAGCAGTTACTCGGGACCGGGACAGGGGGCAAATGGCTACACCTTC
size: -; D: -; J: TRBJ2-5; V: TRBV7-6; CDR3: CASSLAYSFGRQGTPKETQYF; DNA: TGTGCCAGCAGCTTAGCGTACTCGTTCGGGAGACAGGGCACTCCCAAAGAGACCCAGTACTTC
size: -; D: -; J: TRBJ1-1; V: TRBV10-3; CDR3: CAINPTGQNTEAFF; DNA: TGTGCCATCAACCCGACAGGCCAGAACACTGAAGCTTTCTTT
size: -; D: -; J: TRBJ2-6; V: TRBV12-3/TRBV12-4; CDR3: CASRRGSGANVLTF; DNA: TGTGCCAGCCGTAGGGGGTCTGGGGCCAACGTCCTGACTTTC
size: -; D: -; J: TRBJ2-5; V: TRBV9; CDR3: CSSSAGWNQETQYF; DNA: TGTTCCAGCAGCGCCGGGTGGAATCAAGAGACCCAGTACTTC
size: many; D: TRBD1; J: TRBJ2-7; V: TRBV7-2; CDR3: CASSQSHRDSYEQYF; DNA: TGTGCCAGCAGCCAAAGTCACCGGGACAGCTACGAGCAGTACTTC
size: once; D: -; J: TRBJ2-2; V: TRBV12-3/TRBV12-4; CDR3: CASSITKTGELFF; DNA: TGTGCCAGCAGTATAACAAAGACCGGGGAGCTGTTTTTT
size: -; D: -; J: TRBJ1-4; V: TRBV20-1; CDR3: CSARDSGRKGEKLFF; DNA: TGCAGTGCTAGAGATTCTGGCAGGAAAGGTGAAAAACTGTTTTTT
size: many; D: -; J: TRBJ2-1; V: TRBV7-8; CDR3: CASSLVGSAGSYNEQFF; DNA: TGTGCCAGCAGCTTAGTGGGTTCAGCCGGGTCCTACAATGAGCAGTTCTTC
size: many; D: -; J: TRBJ2-3; V: TRBV7-2; CDR3: CASSLNAPGAVDTQYF; DNA: TGTGCCAGCAGCTTAAACGCCCCAGGGGCGGTGGATACGCAGTATTTT
size: many; D: -; J: TRBJ2-3; V: TRBV5-1; CDR3: CASSSTGFGTDTQYF; DNA: TGCGCCAGCAGCTCCACAGGGTTTGGGACAGATACGCAGTATTTT
size: many; D: -; J: TRBJ2-2; V: TRBV7-9; CDR3: CASSFSLSGSTGELFF; DNA: TGTGCCAGCAGCTTCAGCCTTTCAGGGAGCACCGGGGAGCTGTTTTTT
size: few; D: -; J: TRBJ1-5; V: TRBV7-2; CDR3: CASSLAHGVGNQPQHF; DNA: TGTGCCAGCAGCTTAGCGCATGGTGTTGGCAATCAGCCCCAGCATTTT
size: -; D: TRBD1; J: TRBJ2-6; V: TRBV2; CDR3: CASGRDRSSGANVLTF; DNA: TGTGCCAGCGGCCGGGACAGAAGCTCTGGGGCCAACGTCCTGACTTTC
size: few; D: -; J: TRBJ1-6; V: TRBV19; CDR3: CASSIPGRTDSPLHF; DNA: TGTGCCAGTAGTATCCCGGGACGAACGGATTCACCCCTCCACTTT
size: -; D: -; J: TRBJ2-5; V: TRBV28; CDR3: CASSLVLRDSEQETQYF; DNA: TGTGCCAGCAGTTTAGTGCTTAGGGACTCGGAACAAGAGACCCAGTACTTC
size: -; D: TRBD1; J: TRBJ1-2; V: TRBV7-9; CDR3: CASSVGTGDVYGYTF; DNA: TGTGCCAGCAGCGTAGGGACAGGTGACGTCTATGGCTACACCTTC
size: -; D: TRBD1; J: TRBJ2-3; V: TRBV29-1; CDR3: CSVHRGPADTQYF; DNA: TGCAGCGTCCACAGGGGACCCGCAGATACGCAGTATTTT
size: -; D: -; J: TRBJ1-1; V: TRBV4-1; CDR3: CASSQLEGEGYEAFF; DNA: TGCGCCAGCAGCCAACTCGAGGGGGAGGGGTATGAAGCTTTCTTT
size: -; D: -; J: TRBJ1-2; V: TRBV5-1; CDR3: CASSLKPGPEPLANYGYTF; DNA: TGCGCCAGCAGCTTAAAACCGGGACCCGAACCCCTAGCTAACTATGGCTACACCTTC
size: many; D: TRBD1; J: TRBJ1-5; V: TRBV4-2; CDR3: CASSARTGDHQPQHF; DNA: TGTGCCAGCAGCGCCCGTACAGGGGACCATCAGCCCCAGCATTTT
size: -; D: -; J: TRBJ1-1; V: TRBV7-9; CDR3: CASTEFVVTEAFF; DNA: TGTGCCAGCACCGAATTCGTAGTCACTGAAGCTTTCTTT
size: -; D: -; J: TRBJ1-2; V: TRBV28; CDR3: CASSAPPSYGYTF; DNA: TGTGCCAGCAGTGCCCCCCCGAGCTATGGCTACACCTTC
size: many; D: -; J: TRBJ1-1; V: TRBV7-3; CDR3: CASSLGILGPNTEAFF; DNA: TGTGCCAGCAGCTTAGGAATTTTGGGTCCTAACACTGAAGCTTTCTTT
size: -; D: TRBD1; J: TRBJ2-3; V: TRBV29-1; CDR3: CSVPLTGLGDTQYF; DNA: TGCAGCGTTCCCCTGACAGGGTTGGGGGATACGCAGTATTTT
size: -; D: -; J: TRBJ2-1; V: TRBV19; CDR3: CASSMSDEQFF; DNA: TGTGCCAGTAGTATGTCTGATGAGCAGTTCTTC
size: few; D: -; J: TRBJ1-1; V: TRBV6-5; CDR3: CASSYSRTVNTEAFF; DNA: TGTGCCAGCAGTTACTCACGGACGGTGAACACTGAAGCTTTCTTT
size: -; D: -; J: TRBJ1-1; V: TRBV20-1; CDR3: CSAEDSEAFF; DNA: TGCAGTGCGGAAGACAGTGAAGCTTTCTTT
size: few; D: TRBD2; J: TRBJ2-7; V: TRBV7-8; CDR3: CASSLEPSGRSITWSYEQYF; DNA: TGTGCCAGCAGCTTAGAGCCTAGCGGGAGGTCTATAACATGGTCCTACGAGCAGTACTTC
size: -; D: -; J: TRBJ1-2; V: TRBV14; CDR3: CASGQDITQNYGYTF; DNA: TGTGCCAGCGGCCAAGACATAACCCAGAACTATGGCTACACCTTC
size: few; D: TRBD2; J: TRBJ2-1; V: TRBV2; CDR3: CASGVGPGLAGDSTVNEQFF; DNA: TGTGCCAGTGGGGTAGGCCCGGGACTAGCGGGGGACTCCACGGTCAATGAGCAGTTCTTC
size: -; D: TRBD1; J: TRBJ1-1; V: TRBV7-9; CDR3: CASSLRTGEFMNTEAFF; DNA: TGTGCCAGCAGCTTAAGGACAGGGGAATTTATGAACACTGAAGCTTTCTTT